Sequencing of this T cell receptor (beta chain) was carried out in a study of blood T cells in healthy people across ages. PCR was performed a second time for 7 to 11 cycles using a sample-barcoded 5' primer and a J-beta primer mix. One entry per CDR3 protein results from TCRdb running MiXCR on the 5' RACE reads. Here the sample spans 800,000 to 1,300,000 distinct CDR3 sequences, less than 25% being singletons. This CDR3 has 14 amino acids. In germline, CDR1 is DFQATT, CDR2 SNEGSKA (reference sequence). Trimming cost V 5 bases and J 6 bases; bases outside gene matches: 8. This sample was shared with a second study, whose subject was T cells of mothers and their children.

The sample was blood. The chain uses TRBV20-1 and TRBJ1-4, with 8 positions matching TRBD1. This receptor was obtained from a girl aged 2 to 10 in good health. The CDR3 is CSADQGAEDEKLFF. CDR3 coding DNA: TGCAGTGCTGACCAGGGGGCTGAGGATGAAAAACTGTTTTTT.